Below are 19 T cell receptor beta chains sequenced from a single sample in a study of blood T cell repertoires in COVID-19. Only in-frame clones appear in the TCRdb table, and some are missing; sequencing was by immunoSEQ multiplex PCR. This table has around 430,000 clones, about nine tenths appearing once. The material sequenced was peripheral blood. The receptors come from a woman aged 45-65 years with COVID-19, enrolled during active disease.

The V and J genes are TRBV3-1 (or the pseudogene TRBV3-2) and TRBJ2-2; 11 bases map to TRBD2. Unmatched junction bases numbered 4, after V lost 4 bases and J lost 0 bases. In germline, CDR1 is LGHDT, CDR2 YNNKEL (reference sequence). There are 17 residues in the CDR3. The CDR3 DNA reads TGTGCCAGCAGCCCTGGGACTAGCGGTGCGAACACCGGGGAGCTGTTTTTT. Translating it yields CASSPGTSGANTGELFF.

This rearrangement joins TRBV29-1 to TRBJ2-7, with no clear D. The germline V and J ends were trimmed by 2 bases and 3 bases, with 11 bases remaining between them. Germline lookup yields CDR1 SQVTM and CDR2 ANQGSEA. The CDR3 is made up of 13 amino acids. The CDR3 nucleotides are TGCAGCGTTGAAACATCAGGCCTCTACGAGCAGTACTTC. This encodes CSVETSGLYEQYF.

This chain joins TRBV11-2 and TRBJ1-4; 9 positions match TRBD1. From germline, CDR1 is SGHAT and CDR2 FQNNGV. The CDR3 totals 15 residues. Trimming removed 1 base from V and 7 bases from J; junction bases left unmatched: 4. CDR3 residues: CASSLATGGGEKLFF. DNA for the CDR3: TGTGCCAGCAGCTTAGCGACAGGGGGAGGTGAAAAACTGTTTTTT.

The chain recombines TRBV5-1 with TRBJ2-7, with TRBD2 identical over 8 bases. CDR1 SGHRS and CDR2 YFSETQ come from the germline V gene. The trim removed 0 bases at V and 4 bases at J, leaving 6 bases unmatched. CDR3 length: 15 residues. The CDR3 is CASSLEAGGGYEQYF. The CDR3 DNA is TGCGCCAGCAGCTTGGAGGCGGGGGGAGGGTACGAGCAGTACTTC. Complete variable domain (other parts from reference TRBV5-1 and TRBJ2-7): KAGVTQTPRYLIKTRGQQVTLSCSPISGHRSVSWYQQTPGQGLQFLFEYFSETQRNKGNFPGRFSGRQFSNSRSEMNVSTLELGDSALYLCASSLEAGGGYEQYFGPGTRLTVT.

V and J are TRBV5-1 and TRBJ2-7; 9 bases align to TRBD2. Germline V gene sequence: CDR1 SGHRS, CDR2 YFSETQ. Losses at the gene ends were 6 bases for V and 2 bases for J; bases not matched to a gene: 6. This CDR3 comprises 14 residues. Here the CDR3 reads CASNPTSGAYEQYF. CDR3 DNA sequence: TGCGCCAGCAACCCGACTAGCGGTGCCTACGAGCAGTACTTC. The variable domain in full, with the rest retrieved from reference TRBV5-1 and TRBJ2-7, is KAGVTQTPRYLIKTRGQQVTLSCSPISGHRSVSWYQQTPGQGLQFLFEYFSETQRNKGNFPGRFSGRQFSNSRSEMNVSTLELGDSALYLCASNPTSGAYEQYFGPGTRLTVT.

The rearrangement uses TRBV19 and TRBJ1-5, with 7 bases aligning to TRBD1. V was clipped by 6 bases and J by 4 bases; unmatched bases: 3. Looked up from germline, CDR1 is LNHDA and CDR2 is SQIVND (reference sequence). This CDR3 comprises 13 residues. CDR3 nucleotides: TGTGCCAGTAGGTACAGGGGAAATCAGCCCCAGCATTTT. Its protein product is CASRYRGNQPQHF.

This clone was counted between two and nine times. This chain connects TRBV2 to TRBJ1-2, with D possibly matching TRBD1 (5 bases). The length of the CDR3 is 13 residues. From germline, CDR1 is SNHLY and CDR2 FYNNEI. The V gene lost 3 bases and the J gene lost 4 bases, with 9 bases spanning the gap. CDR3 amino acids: CASSEGRAYGYTF. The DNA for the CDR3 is TGTGCCAGCAGTGAGGGCAGGGCCTATGGCTACACCTTC. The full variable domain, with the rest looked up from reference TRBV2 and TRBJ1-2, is EPEVTQTPSHQVTQMGQEVILRCVPISNHLYFYWYRQILGQKVEFLVSFYNNEISEKSEIFDDQFSVERPDGSNFTLKIRSTKLEDSAMYFCASSEGRAYGYTFGSGTRLTVV.

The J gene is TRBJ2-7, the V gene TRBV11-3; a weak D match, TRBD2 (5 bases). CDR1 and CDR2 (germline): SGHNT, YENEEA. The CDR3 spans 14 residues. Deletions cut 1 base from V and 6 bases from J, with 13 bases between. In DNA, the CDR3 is TGTGCCAGCAGCTTAGGGCAGGCCGGAGGCGAGCAGTACTTC. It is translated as CASSLGQAGGEQYF.

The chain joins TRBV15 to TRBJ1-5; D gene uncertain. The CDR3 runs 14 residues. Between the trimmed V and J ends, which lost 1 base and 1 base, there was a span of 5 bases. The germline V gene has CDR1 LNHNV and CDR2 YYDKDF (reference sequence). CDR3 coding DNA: TGTGCCACCAGCAGAGGGCTCAGCAATCAGCCCCAGCATTTT. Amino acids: CATSRGLSNQPQHF.

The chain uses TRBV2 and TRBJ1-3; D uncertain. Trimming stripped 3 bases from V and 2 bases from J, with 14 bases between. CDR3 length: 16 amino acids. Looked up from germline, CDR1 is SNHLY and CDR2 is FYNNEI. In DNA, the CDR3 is TGTGCCAGCAGTGACGTCCGGGGAGTCGCTGGAAACACCATATATTTT. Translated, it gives CASSDVRGVAGNTIYF.

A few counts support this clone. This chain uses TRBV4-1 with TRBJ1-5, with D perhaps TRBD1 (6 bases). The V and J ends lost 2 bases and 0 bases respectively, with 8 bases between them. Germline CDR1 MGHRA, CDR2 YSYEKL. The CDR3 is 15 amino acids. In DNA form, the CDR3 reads TGCGCCAGCAGCCAAACAGGGTATAGCAATCAGCCCCAGCATTTT. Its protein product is CASSQTGYSNQPQHF.

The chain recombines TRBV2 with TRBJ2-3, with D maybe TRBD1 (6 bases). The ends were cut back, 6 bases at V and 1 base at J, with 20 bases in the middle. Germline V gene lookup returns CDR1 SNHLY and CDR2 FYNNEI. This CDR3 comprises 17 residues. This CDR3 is CASSLNRVKRGTDTQYF. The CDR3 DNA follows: TGTGCCAGCAGCCTTAACAGGGTTAAACGGGGCACAGATACGCAGTATTTT.

CDR3 DNA: TGTGCCAGCAGTGAAGCGGGGGGAGACTACGAGCAGTACTTC. Protein product: CASSEAGGDYEQYF. This chain links TRBV25-1 with TRBJ2-7; 8 bases fit TRBD2. The CDR3 runs to 14 residues. The germline V gene encodes CDR1 MGHDK and CDR2 SYGVNS. After removal of 2 bases from V and 3 bases from J, the junction contained 3 bases not matched to a gene.

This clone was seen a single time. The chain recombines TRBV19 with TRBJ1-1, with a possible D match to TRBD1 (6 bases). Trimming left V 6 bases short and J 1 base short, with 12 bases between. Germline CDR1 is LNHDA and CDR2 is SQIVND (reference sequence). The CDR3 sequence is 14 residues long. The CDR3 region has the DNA TGTGCCAGTAGCCATACAGGGAGGAACACTGAAGCTTTCTTT. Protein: CASSHTGRNTEAFF.

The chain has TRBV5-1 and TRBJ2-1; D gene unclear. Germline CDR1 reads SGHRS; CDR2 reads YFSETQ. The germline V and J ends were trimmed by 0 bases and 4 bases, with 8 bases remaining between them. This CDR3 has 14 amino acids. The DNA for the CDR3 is TGCGCCAGCAGCTTGGCCCAGGCTTACAATGAGCAGTTCTTC. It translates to CASSLAQAYNEQFF.

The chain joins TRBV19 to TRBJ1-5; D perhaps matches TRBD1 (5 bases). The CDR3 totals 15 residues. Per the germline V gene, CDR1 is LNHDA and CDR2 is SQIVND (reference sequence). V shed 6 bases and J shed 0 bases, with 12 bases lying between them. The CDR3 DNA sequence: TGTGCCAGTAGGGGCCTCAGGGTTAGCAATCAGCCCCAGCATTTT. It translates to CASRGLRVSNQPQHF.

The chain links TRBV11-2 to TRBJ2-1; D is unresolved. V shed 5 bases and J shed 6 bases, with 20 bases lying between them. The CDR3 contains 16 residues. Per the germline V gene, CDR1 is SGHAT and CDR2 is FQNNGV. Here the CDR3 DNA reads TGTGCCAGCAGCGAGAGACTCCTGGGTGGTTTCAATGAGCAGTTCTTC. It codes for CASSERLLGGFNEQFF. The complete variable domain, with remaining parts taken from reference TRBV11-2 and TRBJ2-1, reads EAGVAQSPRYKIIEKRQSVAFWCNPISGHATLYWYQQILGQGPKLLIQFQNNGVVDDSQLPKDRFSAERLKGVDSTLKIQPAKLEDSAVYLCASSERLLGGFNEQFFGPGTRLTVL.

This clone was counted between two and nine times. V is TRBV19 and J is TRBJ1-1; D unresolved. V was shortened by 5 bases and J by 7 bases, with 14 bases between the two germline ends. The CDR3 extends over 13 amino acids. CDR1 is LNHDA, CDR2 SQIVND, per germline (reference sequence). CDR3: CASSSRRTREAFF. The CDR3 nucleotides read TGTGCCAGTAGTTCACGGAGGACTCGTGAAGCTTTCTTT.

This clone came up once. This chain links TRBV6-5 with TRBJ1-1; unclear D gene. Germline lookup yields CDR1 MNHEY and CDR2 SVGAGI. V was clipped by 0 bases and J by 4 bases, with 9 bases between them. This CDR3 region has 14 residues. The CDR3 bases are TGTGCCAGCAGTTACTCGATGTCGCGCACTGAAGCTTTCTTT. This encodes CASSYSMSRTEAFF.